A selection of T cell receptor beta chains follows, all from one sample in a study of cytomegalovirus exposure and HLA in healthy donors. Assay used: immunoSEQ multiplex PCR; TCRdb lists only in-frame clones, some missing. The sample yields about 160,000 clones, roughly 83% seen once. Sequenced input: PBMCs. Source of these receptors: a man aged 25-45 years in good health and CMV-seronegative. The CDR3 runs from the conserved cysteine through the conserved F or W. The order of the fields is D gene, J gene, V gene, CDR3 DNA, CDR3 protein. The D gene is left open where the match is weak.

d_gene: NA; j_gene: TRBJ1-1; v_gene: TRBV4-3; CDR3nt: TGCGCCAGCAGCCAGCCCGGAGGGTACACTGAAGCTTTCTTT; CDR3aa: CASSQPGGYTEAFF
d_gene: NA; j_gene: TRBJ2-5; v_gene: TRBV10-3; CDR3nt: TGTGCCATCAGTGAGCGGGTAGAACGAGAGCAGTACTTC; CDR3aa: CAISERVEREQYF
d_gene: NA; j_gene: TRBJ1-1; v_gene: TRBV6-6; CDR3nt: TGTGCCAGCATTAACAGGAAAGAAGCTTTCTTT; CDR3aa: CASINRKEAFF
d_gene: NA; j_gene: TRBJ2-3; v_gene: TRBV10-3; CDR3nt: TGTGCCATCAGTGAAAGGGGAACAGATACGCAGTATTTT; CDR3aa: CAISERGTDTQYF
d_gene: TRBD2; j_gene: TRBJ2-1; v_gene: TRBV5-4; CDR3nt: TGTGCCAGCAGCCGCGCTAGCGGAGGCTACAATGAGCAGTTCTTC; CDR3aa: CASSRASGGYNEQFF
d_gene: TRBD1; j_gene: TRBJ1-1; v_gene: TRBV5-1; CDR3nt: TGCGCCAGCAGCTTTAGGGGGCTGAGCACTGAAGCTTTCTTT; CDR3aa: CASSFRGLSTEAFF
d_gene: NA; j_gene: TRBJ2-1; v_gene: TRBV5-1; CDR3nt: TGCGCCAGCCAAAGCGAGAGCTCCTACAATGAGCAGTTCTTC; CDR3aa: CASQSESSYNEQFF
d_gene: NA; j_gene: TRBJ2-7; v_gene: TRBV11-2; CDR3nt: TGTGCCAGCAGCTTAGCGGCGGGGTCGGGTCGGGAGCAGTACTTC; CDR3aa: CASSLAAGSGREQYF
d_gene: TRBD1; j_gene: TRBJ1-2; v_gene: TRBV19; CDR3nt: TGTGCCAGTAGTATACTGGGACAGGAGTATGGCTACACCTTC; CDR3aa: CASSILGQEYGYTF
d_gene: NA; j_gene: TRBJ1-5; v_gene: TRBV7-9; CDR3nt: TGTGCCAGCAGCTCCCTCGGGGGCAATCAGCCCCAGCATTTT; CDR3aa: CASSSLGGNQPQHF
d_gene: NA; j_gene: TRBJ1-4; v_gene: TRBV6-1; CDR3nt: TGTGCCAGCAGTGAAACCCAGGGGAAAAATGAAAAACTGTTTTTT; CDR3aa: CASSETQGKNEKLFF
d_gene: NA; j_gene: TRBJ2-5; v_gene: TRBV6-6; CDR3nt: TGTGCCAGCAGAACAGGGGAGACCCAGTACTTC; CDR3aa: CASRTGETQYF
d_gene: NA; j_gene: TRBJ2-1; v_gene: TRBV5-6; CDR3nt: TGTGCCAGCAGCTTGTTTACGGGACTCTCCTACAATGAGCAGTTCTTC; CDR3aa: CASSLFTGLSYNEQFF
d_gene: NA; j_gene: TRBJ2-1; v_gene: TRBV19; CDR3nt: TGTGCCAGTAGTGGGGAACAGGGGGGGAATGAGCAGTTCTTC; CDR3aa: CASSGEQGGNEQFF
d_gene: NA; j_gene: TRBJ2-1; v_gene: TRBV11-2; CDR3nt: TGTGCCAGCAGCTCCCCTTTTAGCTCCTACAATGAGCAGTTCTTC; CDR3aa: CASSSPFSSYNEQFF
d_gene: TRBD2; j_gene: TRBJ2-1; v_gene: TRBV4-1; CDR3nt: TGCGCCAGCGCACGGACTAGCGGGGGGGAATACAATGAGCAGTTCTTC; CDR3aa: CASARTSGGEYNEQFF
d_gene: NA; j_gene: TRBJ2-7; v_gene: TRBV2; CDR3nt: TGTGCCAGCAGTGTGACGGGGAACGAGCAGTACTTC; CDR3aa: CASSVTGNEQYF
d_gene: NA; j_gene: TRBJ2-7; v_gene: TRBV2; CDR3nt: TGTGCCAGCAGGGGTACAGGTCCGCACGAGCAGTACTTC; CDR3aa: CASRGTGPHEQYF
d_gene: TRBD1; j_gene: TRBJ1-2; v_gene: TRBV19; CDR3nt: TGTGCCAGTAGAGACAGGGGGGACTATGGCTACACCTTC; CDR3aa: CASRDRGDYGYTF
d_gene: TRBD1; j_gene: TRBJ2-3; v_gene: TRBV6-4; CDR3nt: TGTGCCAGCGGGACAGGCACAGATACGCAGTATTTT; CDR3aa: CASGTGTDTQYF
d_gene: TRBD2; j_gene: TRBJ2-1; v_gene: TRBV7-8; CDR3nt: TGTGCCAGCAGCTTAGAGGGTACTAGCGGTTACAATGAGCAGTTCTTC; CDR3aa: CASSLEGTSGYNEQFF
d_gene: NA; j_gene: TRBJ2-7; v_gene: TRBV5-1; CDR3nt: TGCGCCAGCAGCCGGGACTCCTACGAGCAGTACTTC; CDR3aa: CASSRDSYEQYF
d_gene: TRBD1; j_gene: TRBJ2-1; v_gene: TRBV5-1; CDR3nt: TGCGCCAGCAGCTGGGGGGACAGGGAGCAGTTCTTC; CDR3aa: CASSWGDREQFF